The 22 T cell receptor beta chains listed next were all sequenced from one sample in a study of T cell responses to AZD1222 COVID-19 vaccine. Using immunoSEQ multiplex PCR, the repertoire was profiled, and TCRdb retains in-frame clones only, with some absent. The table includes roughly 96,000 clones, approximately 90% detected once. The sequencing here drew on peripheral blood, taken on day 0 of AZD1222 vaccination. These receptors were taken from an adult in good health.

The chain links TRBV6-5 to TRBJ1-5; no reliable D call. The germline V gene has CDR1 MNHEY and CDR2 SVGAGI. The CDR3 length is 13 residues. The V gene lost 5 bases and the J gene lost 3 bases, with 8 bases spanning the gap. CDR3 coding DNA: TGTGCCAGCAGTATACAGACCAATCAGCCCCAGCATTTT. Translated, it gives CASSIQTNQPQHF.

CDR3 sequence (DNA): TGTGCCAGCAGCAATGTTGGAGATACGCAGTATTTT. Translation: CASSNVGDTQYF. The V gene is TRBV21-1, the J gene TRBJ2-3. TRBV21-1 corresponds to a pseudogene. This CDR3 spans 12 amino acids.

This chain links TRBV28 with TRBJ2-7; D is possibly TRBD1 or TRBD2 (9 bases each). This CDR3 comprises 18 residues. Germline loops: CDR1 MDHEN, CDR2 SYDVKM. V was pared by 6 bases and J by 1 base, with 25 bases between. CDR3 region: CASSPGTGTLAGSYEQYF. The CDR3 coding sequence is TGTGCCAGCAGCCCCGGGACAGGGACTCTAGCGGGATCCTACGAGCAGTACTTC.

The chain employs TRBV6-5 and TRBJ1-2; maybe TRBD1 (5 bases). Looked up from germline, CDR1 is MNHEY and CDR2 is SVGAGI. Trimming removed 6 bases at V and 2 bases at J, with 10 bases between. This CDR3 spans 13 amino acids. The CDR3 spells CASRRQINYGYTF. CDR3 sequence (DNA): TGTGCCAGCAGACGACAGATAAACTATGGCTACACCTTC.

The CDR3, as DNA: TGTGCCAGCAGCTCCCGCAGGGCGCATGAGCAGTTCTTC. Translation gives CASSSRRAHEQFF. The chain joins TRBV11-1 to TRBJ2-1; D perhaps matches TRBD1 (5 bases). The germline V gene has CDR1 SGHAT and CDR2 FQDESV (reference sequence). V shed 4 bases and J shed 8 bases, with 12 bases lying between them. This CDR3 is 13 amino acids long.

The chain joins TRBV29-1 to TRBJ2-7; no clear D. This CDR3 is built from 14 residues. The V end lost 0 bases, the J end lost 0 bases, and 9 bases lay between the germline ends. CDR1 is SQVTM and CDR2 is ANQGSEA in the germline V gene. As DNA, the CDR3 is TGCAGCGTTGAAGATCCCGAGAGCTCCTACGAGCAGTACTTC. Its protein product is CSVEDPESSYEQYF.

The V gene is TRBV5-6, the J gene TRBJ2-1; 7 positions match TRBD1. This CDR3 region has 15 residues. Germline V gives CDR1 SGHDT, CDR2 YYEEEE. After removal of 4 bases from V and 8 bases from J, the junction contained 12 bases not matched to a gene. Here the CDR3 reads CASSQTGLIGYEQFF. The CDR3 nucleotides are TGTGCCAGCAGCCAGACAGGGTTGATTGGCTATGAGCAGTTCTTC.

The rearrangement uses TRBV30 and TRBJ2-3; 13 bases agree with TRBD2. Trimming removed 2 bases from V and 5 bases from J; junction bases left unmatched: 4. CDR3 length equals 15 residues. Germline V lookup: CDR1 GTSNPN, CDR2 SVGIG (reference sequence). This CDR3 reads CAWSRGLAGLDTQYF. Here the CDR3 DNA reads TGTGCCTGGAGTAGGGGACTAGCGGGACTAGATACGCAGTATTTT.

The chain combines TRBV5-6 with TRBJ1-4; D is unclear. The CDR3 runs to 13 residues. From germline, CDR1 is SGHDT and CDR2 YYEEEE. V dropped 2 bases and J dropped 5 bases, with 7 bases sitting between them. The CDR3 DNA reads TGTGCCAGCAGCTTCGAGCGGAATGAAAAACTGTTTTTT. As protein: CASSFERNEKLFF. Complete variable domain (other parts from reference TRBV5-6 and TRBJ1-4): DAGVTQSPTHLIKTRGQQVTLRCSPKSGHDTVSWYQQALGQGPQFIFQYYEEEERQRGNFPDRFSGHQFPNYSSELNVNALLLGDSALYLCASSFERNEKLFFGSGTQLSVL.

This chain joins TRBV11-2 and TRBJ2-6; TRBD1 matches at 8 bases. CDR1 and CDR2 (germline): SGHAT, FQNNGV. This CDR3 region has 18 residues. Trimming at V came to 1 base and at J to 2 bases, leaving 7 bases not matched to a gene. The CDR3 is CASSLVGQGATGANVLTF. The CDR3, as DNA: TGTGCCAGCAGCTTAGTGGGCCAGGGGGCGACTGGGGCCAACGTCCTGACTTTC.

This clone was observed once. The chain couples TRBV3-1 (or the pseudogene TRBV3-2) to TRBJ1-1; the match to TRBD1 covers 7 bases. Germline V lookup: CDR1 LGHDT, CDR2 YNNKEL (reference sequence). The CDR3 runs 17 residues. With 1 base clipped from V and 4 bases from J, the junction kept 12 bases outside the gene matches. DNA of the CDR3: TGTGCCAGCAGCCAAGGGGGAGGGGGCTGGCTATCCACTGAAGCTTTCTTT. Translated, it gives CASSQGGGGWLSTEAFF.

V is TRBV5-1 and J is TRBJ1-2; 8 bases line up with TRBD1. This CDR3 is 16 amino acids long. V trimming: 2 bases; J trimming: 8 bases; junction bases outside the gene matches: 14. From germline, CDR1 is SGHRS and CDR2 YFSETQ. In DNA, the CDR3 is TGCGCCAGCAGCTTCAGGGGGCCAATACGAGATGAGGGCTACACCTTC. Translating gives CASSFRGPIRDEGYTF.

The rearrangement joins TRBV5-4 to TRBJ1-1, with unresolved D. The CDR3 has 13 amino acids. CDR1 is SGHNT, CDR2 YYREEE, per germline (reference sequence). V gave up 7 bases and J gave up 0 bases, with 10 bases separating them. CDR3 residues: CASARGLNTEAFF. DNA of the CDR3: TGTGCCAGCGCCCGGGGTTTGAACACTGAAGCTTTCTTT.

V is TRBV5-1 and J is TRBJ2-1; D possibly corresponds to TRBD1 (6 bases). Germline V gives CDR1 SGHRS, CDR2 YFSETQ. The CDR3 contains 15 residues. The ends were cut back, 2 bases at V and 2 bases at J, with 11 bases in the middle. The DNA of the CDR3 is TGCGCCAGCAGCTTAGTACAGGGAACCTACAATGAGCAGTTCTTC. Protein product: CASSLVQGTYNEQFF.

This clone is a singleton in its sample. The V gene is TRBV11-1, the J gene TRBJ1-6; D is uncertain. Germline values: CDR1 SGHAT, CDR2 FQDESV (reference sequence). The ends were cut back, 1 base at V and 10 bases at J, with 11 bases in the middle. This CDR3 region has 14 residues. CDR3 DNA: TGTGCCAGCAGCTTAGGTGCGACCGGATCACCCCTCCACTTT. This gives the protein CASSLGATGSPLHF.

The V gene is TRBV5-1, the J gene TRBJ1-1; D is unresolved. The CDR3 runs 14 residues. Between the trimmed V and J ends, which lost 0 bases and 1 base, there was a span of 7 bases. Germline V gene lookup returns CDR1 SGHRS and CDR2 YFSETQ. CDR3 protein: CASSLALGNTEAFF. CDR3 bases: TGCGCCAGCAGCTTGGCCCTTGGGAACACTGAAGCTTTCTTT.

This chain uses TRBV9 with TRBJ1-4; 12 bases line up with TRBD1. The germline gives CDR1 SGDLS, CDR2 YYNGEE. The ends lost 0 bases at V and 8 bases at J; junction bases unmatched: 20. This CDR3 region has 21 residues. CDR3 nucleotides: TGTGCCAGCAGCGTAGCTACAGGGACCGGGACAGGGGGCGCTGATGGAGAAAAACTGTTTTTT. Its translation: CASSVATGTGTGGADGEKLFF.

The chain uses TRBV6-5 and TRBJ1-4; the D is unclear. From germline, CDR1 is MNHEY and CDR2 SVGAGI. V lost 1 base and J lost 6, with 12 bases in between. CDR3 size: 15 residues. Here the CDR3 reads CASSYFQVGDEKLFF. Written as DNA, the CDR3 is TGTGCCAGCAGTTACTTTCAGGTTGGGGATGAAAAACTGTTTTTT.

The chain is built from TRBV2 and TRBJ1-5; possible D gene TRBD1, 6 bases. Germline CDR1 reads SNHLY; CDR2 reads FYNNEI. V was shortened by 0 bases and J by 5 bases, with 11 bases between the two germline ends. The CDR3 contains 15 residues. The CDR3 bases are TGTGCCAGCAGTGAAGCGCGGGGGGGCTATCAGCCCCAGCATTTT. Translated: CASSEARGGYQPQHF.

V and J are TRBV30 and TRBJ1-3; 7 bases are a match to TRBD1. CDR1 is GTSNPN and CDR2 is SVGIG in the germline V gene (reference sequence). Losses at the gene ends were 1 base for V and 0 bases for J; bases not matched to a gene: 18. CDR3 size: 20 residues. The CDR3 is CAWSAKTGTELSNSGNTIYF. In DNA, the CDR3 is TGTGCCTGGAGTGCGAAAACCGGGACAGAGCTATCAAACTCTGGAAACACCATATATTTT. The full variable domain, in which reference TRBV30 and TRBJ1-3 provide the parts outside the CDR3, is SQTIHQWPATLVQPVGSPLSLECTVEGTSNPNLYWYRQAAGRGLQLLFYSVGIGQISSEVPQNLSASRPQDRQFILSSKKLLLSDSGFYLCAWSAKTGTELSNSGNTIYFGEGSWLTVV.

The V call is TRBV15, the J call TRBJ1-1, with unresolved D. CDR1 LNHNV and CDR2 YYDKDF come from the germline V gene (reference sequence). V was clipped by 0 bases and J by 4 bases, with 9 bases between them. The CDR3 contains 14 residues. This CDR3 is CATSRDRWGTEAFF. CDR3 in DNA: TGTGCCACCAGCAGAGATCGGTGGGGCACTGAAGCTTTCTTT.

The genes are TRBV4-1 and TRBJ2-1, with 7 bases that match TRBD2. The CDR3 is 15 amino acids. Trimming removed 4 bases from V and 9 bases from J; junction bases left unmatched: 12. Germline CDR1 is MGHRA and CDR2 is YSYEKL. CDR3 sequence (DNA): TGCGCCAGCAGCCCGAGGACTAGTCTGCGTACTGAGCAGTTCTTC. This gives the protein CASSPRTSLRTEQFF.